This T cell receptor (beta chain) was recorded in a study of control samples from healthy donors and cancer patients. With respect to this clone: The same CDR3 can be traced to other DNA sequences in this sample.

Libraries were prepared by immunoSEQ multiplex PCR; TCRdb keeps only in-frame clonotypes and omits some of them. In the table there are about 190,000 clones, around 93% of which are singletons. This TCR came from a man in his late teens or twenties in good health. The sample consisted of blood.

The CDR3 DNA reads as TGTGCCAGCAGTGAATCGGGCACTGAAGCTTTCTTT. Protein product: CASSESGTEAFF. The chain is built from TRBV25-1 and TRBJ1-1; D is unclear. V dropped 1 base and J dropped 4 bases, with 4 bases sitting between them. Germline V gives CDR1 MGHDK, CDR2 SYGVNS. This CDR3 spans 12 amino acids.